The TCR beta chain under discussion was sequenced for a study of blood T cells in healthy people across ages. General observations from the study: Diversity figures based on one million T cells were deemed too low.

The authors ran a second PCR of roughly 6 to 11 cycles using a sample-barcoded 5' primer and a J-beta primer mix. Each CDR3 protein gets one entry after TCRdb re-called the 5' RACE reads with MiXCR. This sample has 1 million or so distinct CDR3 sequences, with 20% to 25% found just once. CDR3 length equals 16 residues. Germline V CDR1 and CDR2: SQVTM, ANQGSEA. V lost 7 bases to trimming and J lost 4 bases; unmatched junction nucleotides: 15. In its sample, this clonotype was seen a few times. Antigen unknown. These data were also filed under a second study, of T cells of mothers and their children. That paper notes: Amplification in the second PCR used the M1S primer, which added sample barcodes and 2-4 random nucleotides. Thymic selection, a shaping force on TCR recombination output, acts similarly in related and unrelated pairs. Related mother-child pairs shared marginally more repertoire than unrelated pairs, though not significantly.

This sequence originates from a girl aged 2-10 years in good health. The genes are TRBV29-1 and TRBJ2-3; 9 nucleotides agree with TRBD2. Sample: blood. The CDR3 protein is CSARRPAGGLSDTQYF. The CDR3 coding sequence is TGCAGCGCTCGTCGGCCTGCGGGAGGGCTCTCAGATACGCAGTATTTT.